This TCR beta chain was captured by sequencing in a study of T-cell memory formation after mild COVID-19. Study summary: The study found TCR clusters largely donor specific. Findings of the study overall: Largely, contracting CD4+ clones fell within CM and EM, and contracting CD8+ clones within EMRA. There was no confirmation that second-wave clones peaking on day 37 were SARS-CoV-2 specific. CD4/CD8 balance characterized clones contracting day 15 to 85, and CD4+ skew characterized later expanders.

A single record per CDR3 protein comes from TCRdb applying MiXCR to the 5' RACE reads. The sample holds about 240,000 distinct CDR3 sequences; 8% to 9.5% are singletons and the top ten take around 20%. Trimming took 0 bases from V and 4 from J, leaving 7 bases between them. The CDR3 loop spans 13 amino acids. Germline-derived CDR1 and CDR2 are SGHRS and YFSETQ. In the case of this clonotype: Its antigen is undetermined.

Sequenced: PBMCs or a T cell subset sorted from them (not recorded which). This clonotype was obtained from a man younger than 35 who had mild COVID-19 (a few samples of this study predate the infection). Cell type and time point are not known. This sequence joins TRBV5-1 and TRBJ1-2; no firm D call. Written as DNA, the CDR3 is TGCGCCAGCAGCTTGGGACACCGCTATGGCTACACCTTC. Translation gives CASSLGHRYGYTF. Using reference TRBV5-1 and TRBJ1-2 for the parts outside the CDR3, the full variable domain is KAGVTQTPRYLIKTRGQQVTLSCSPISGHRSVSWYQQTPGQGLQFLFEYFSETQRNKGNFPGRFSGRQFSNSRSEMNVSTLELGDSALYLCASSLGHRYGYTFGSGTRLTVV.